The rows below give T cell receptor beta chains drawn from one sample of a study of sequential checkpoint blockade in melanoma. TCRdb's table, derived via immunoSEQ multiplex PCR, lists solely in-frame clones and lacks some. The sample has 15,000 to 20,000 clones, around 70% seen once. The material was tumor tissue (inferred from file names), obtained from a patient given nivolumab and ipilimumab in sequence. The receptors derive from a human donor with melanoma. CDR3s include the opening cysteine and the closing phenylalanine or tryptophan.

length: 17
V: TRBV4-1
CDR3: CASSQGPSGSSYNEQFF

length: 14
V: TRBV28
CDR3: CASRGLKGNEKLFF

length: 14
V: TRBV7-5
CDR3: CASSQGQGANEQFF

length: 15
V: TRBV9
CDR3: CASSVELAGIYEQFF

length: 14
V: TRBV6-8
CDR3: CASSGSYSNQPQHF

length: 13
V: TRBV6-8
CDR3: CASSVGAGQVAFF

length: 14
V: TRBV7-7
CDR3: CASSFGTNYNEQFF

length: 14
V: TRBV5-1
CDR3: CASSWGGQGSEAFF

length: 15
V: TRBV11-3
CDR3: CASSPEDRGNYEQYF

length: 15
V: TRBV6-1
CDR3: CASSEGPGEVDEQYF

length: 12
V: TRBV6-8
CDR3: CASRTSSGEQFF

length: 14
V: TRBV7-2
CDR3: CASSSSGQGWTGTF

length: 14
V: TRBV30
CDR3: CAWMGDGTNYGYTF

length: 16
V: TRBV6-8
CDR3: CASSRTVGGLNEKLFF

length: 15
V: TRBV6-1
CDR3: CASSEAPQQNYEQYF

length: 15
V: TRBV18
CDR3: CASSPSRGRGEKLFF

length: 15
V: TRBV4-1
CDR3: CASSQDRPPNTEAFF

length: 14
V: TRBV19
CDR3: CAIGQGAGGNTIYF

length: 15
V: TRBV29-1
CDR3: CSVDTLDRGGTEAFF

length: 15
V: TRBV5-1
CDR3: CASSLGGARGTEAFF

length: 14
V: TRBV18
CDR3: CASSPKGGNNEQFF

length: 14
V: TRBV19
CDR3: CASRFREVNEKLFF

length: 14
V: TRBV19
CDR3: CASSDRGLAYEQYF

length: 12
V: TRBV9
CDR3: CASSPSGLELFF

length: 13
V: TRBV6-8
CDR3: CASSYLGAYEQYF

length: 16
V: TRBV1
CDR3: CASSQDRSAGANVLTF

length: 14
V: TRBV5-1
CDR3: CASSLAGLAHEQYF

length: 14
V: TRBV11-3
CDR3: CASSFRGPLVEQYF

length: 16
V: TRBV14
CDR3: CASSHLAGDRANEQFF

length: 14
V: TRBV19
CDR3: CASSIVARENGYTF

length: 14
V: TRBV23-1
CDR3: CASIPGGGAQPQHF

length: 14
V: TRBV18
CDR3: CASSPGTSGNTIYF

length: 15
V: TRBV11-3
CDR3: CASSTQGSSTDTQYF

length: 14
V: TRBV19
CDR3: CASRDSPGYNEQFF

length: 14
V: TRBV5-1
CDR3: CASKTRTDTGELFF

length: 15
V: TRBV10-2
CDR3: CAISESAGGVDGYTF

length: 14
V: TRBV19
CDR3: CASRVIGMNTEAFF

length: 13
V: TRBV7-1
CDR3: CASSWGSSRGYTF

length: 17
V: TRBV12-5
CDR3: CASAPVNRDYSNQPQHF